A single sample is the source of the 6 T cell receptor beta chains below, sequenced in a study of cytomegalovirus exposure and HLA in healthy donors (dated by TCRdb to about 2017). To prepare the library, the immunoSEQ multiplex PCR assay was applied. For the multiplex PCR, a mixture combining 60 forward primers for TCR Vbeta segments and 13 reverse primers for TCR Jbeta segments was used. In its TCRdb copy, this immuneACCESS table keeps in-frame sequences only and misses some clones. Where compared with another copy, unresolved V genes explain less than half of these, and the others have no known cause. Within this sample are about 90,000 clones, with around 64% of them counted one time only. Approximately 2.3% of the sample is in the top ten clones. What was sequenced was PBMCs. The origin of the receptors is a man aged 30 to 45 in good health and CMV-seronegative.

This clone has a handful of counts. V and J are TRBV7-9 and TRBJ2-7; TRBD2 matches 7 bases. V lost 2 bases, J lost 0 bases, and 10 bases stayed unmatched. Germline V gives CDR1 SEHNR, CDR2 FQNEAQ (reference sequence). The CDR3 covers 17 residues. The DNA of the CDR3 is TGTGCCAGCAGCTTAACGCCCTTGGGGAGGGCCTCCTACGAGCAGTACTTC. Translated: CASSLTPLGRASYEQYF. The full variable domain, completed using reference TRBV7-9 and TRBJ2-7, is DTGVSQNPRHKITKRGQNVTFRCDPISEHNRLYWYRQTLGQGPEFLTYFQNEAQLEKSRLLSDRFSAERPKGSFSTLEIQRTEQGDSAMYLCASSLTPLGRASYEQYFGPGTRLTVT.

The rearrangement links TRBV5-4 to TRBJ2-4, with 10 bases that match TRBD2. V lost 3 bases and J lost 0; bases outside the gene matches: 12. The CDR3 has 19 residues. CDR1 is SGHNT and CDR2 is YYREEE in the germline V gene (reference sequence). The CDR3 DNA sequence: TGTGCCAGCAGCTGGAAACTAGCGGGAAGCGTCCTAGCCAAAAACATTCAGTACTTC. Protein sequence: CASSWKLAGSVLAKNIQYF.

This sequence joins TRBV11-2 and TRBJ2-7, with TRBD1 identical over 7 bases. The length of the CDR3 is 16 residues. Per germline, CDR1 SGHAT and CDR2 FQNNGV. Trimming removed 0 bases from V and 3 bases from J; junction bases left unmatched: 8. The CDR3 spells CASSLDRGQAGYEQYF. The CDR3 bases are TGTGCCAGCAGCTTAGATCGAGGACAGGCGGGCTACGAGCAGTACTTC.

This clone was seen a single time. This chain connects TRBV14 to TRBJ1-4; D might be TRBD1 (5 bases). The germline V gene encodes CDR1 SGHDN and CDR2 FVKESK. This CDR3 is 14 amino acids long. Deletions cut 4 bases from V and 6 bases from J, with 12 bases between. CDR3 loop: CASSRTDRDEKLFF. Here the CDR3 DNA reads TGTGCCAGCAGCCGAACAGACAGAGATGAAAAACTGTTTTTT.

The chain couples TRBV5-1 to TRBJ1-1, with 9 positions matching TRBD1. The CDR3 spans 15 residues. Trimming removed 0 bases from V and 2 bases from J; junction bases left unmatched: 2. Germline CDR1 SGHRS, CDR2 YFSETQ. This CDR3 is CASSLGTGVNTEAFF. The CDR3, as DNA: TGCGCCAGCAGCTTGGGGACAGGGGTAAACACTGAAGCTTTCTTT.

The genes are TRBV6-1 and TRBJ2-5; D gene uncertain. From germline, CDR1 is MNHNS and CDR2 SASEGT. This CDR3 contains 14 residues. Trimming left V 6 bases short and J 0 bases short, with 11 bases between. The CDR3 reads CASRVDTYQETQYF. The CDR3 DNA follows: TGTGCCAGCAGAGTCGACACCTACCAAGAGACCCAGTACTTC.